A selection of T cell receptor beta chains follows, all from one sample in a study of blood T cell repertoires in COVID-19. Method: immunoSEQ multiplex PCR; TCRdb's copy keeps in-frame clones and lacks some. Of under 300,000 clones in the sample, approximately 90% were seen once. The sequencing input was peripheral blood. These TCRs come from a woman aged 40-49 years who had recovered from COVID-19. CDR3s include the opening cysteine and the closing phenylalanine or tryptophan. The D gene is left open where the match is weak.

TRBJ2-7 - TRBV20-1 CSASLGYEQYF TGCAGTGCTAGCCTCGGCTACGAGCAGTACTTC
TRBJ1-1 - TRBV29-1 CSADTSNTEAFF TGCAGTGCGGACACCTCGAACACTGAAGCTTTCTTT
TRBJ2-1 TRBD2 TRBV11-3 CASSPGLAGGVSEQFF TGTGCCAGCAGCCCTGGACTAGCGGGAGGGGTTAGTGAGCAGTTCTTC
TRBJ2-1 TRBD2 TRBV7-9 CASRAYRVAGYNEQFF TGTGCCAGCAGAGCATACAGGGTAGCGGGATACAATGAGCAGTTCTTC
TRBJ1-5 - TRBV4-1 CASSQDFFRASHNQPQHF TGCGCCAGCAGCCAAGACTTTTTCAGAGCGTCACACAATCAGCCCCAGCATTTT
TRBJ2-7 - TRBV3-1/TRBV3-2 CASSQELATPSYEQYF TGTGCCAGCAGCCAAGAGCTAGCCACCCCCTCCTACGAGCAGTACTTC
TRBJ2-3 TRBD1 TRBV19 CATRDRGTDTQYF TGTGCCACCCGGGACAGGGGCACAGATACGCAGTATTTT
TRBJ2-7 - TRBV12-3/TRBV12-4 CASSLLNYEQYF TGTGCCAGCAGCCTATTAAACTACGAGCAGTACTTC
TRBJ2-3 TRBD2 TRBV7-3 CASSLKREGPDTQYF TGTGCCAGCAGCTTAAAGCGGGAGGGCCCAGATACGCAGTATTTT
TRBJ2-1 - TRBV7-3 CASSLTLAVPGDEQFF TGTGCCAGCAGCCTGACTTTAGCGGTCCCTGGGGATGAGCAGTTCTTC
TRBJ1-1 - TRBV6-5 CASGRGRFMNTEAFF TGTGCCAGCGGGAGGGGCAGGTTCATGAACACTGAAGCTTTCTTT
TRBJ2-5 - TRBV7-2 CASSLGGLTETQYF TGTGCCAGCAGCTTAGGAGGGCTGACGGAGACCCAGTACTTC
TRBJ2-5 - TRBV7-9 CASSVRRGSQYF TGTGCCAGCAGCGTTAGACGGGGGAGCCAGTACTTC
TRBJ2-1 - TRBV7-2 CASSIGAHRSEQFF TGTGCCAGCAGCATTGGGGCCCACAGGTCCGAGCAGTTCTTC
TRBJ2-3 - TRBV19 CATSGSPPRSHTQYF TGTGCCACCTCCGGGTCACCCCCCCGATCGCATACGCAGTATTTT